Many counts were recorded for the clone carrying this T cell receptor beta chain. The sample originates from a study of molecular identifiers for immune sequencing clone quantification. The overall study: Replicate RNA from approximately 20,000 or 100,000 naive CD8 T cells formed five aliquots; four were sequenced.

Each CDR3 protein is one row after TCRdb ran MiXCR on the PCR reads. The sample has under 600,000 distinct CDR3 sequences, 20% to 25% seen once. Trimming shortened V by 1 base and J by 0 bases, and 13 bases separated the two germline ends. This CDR3 has 16 amino acids. In germline, CDR1 is LGHDT, CDR2 YNNKEL (reference sequence). The clonotype comes from a human donor in good health. Some libraries in this study had Jurkat cell RNA spiked in. The V gene is TRBV3-1, the J gene TRBJ2-7; tentative D call: TRBD2 (6 bases). The sample taken for sequencing was naive CD8+ T cells from blood, with Jurkat cell RNA spiked in. This sample's subset: FACS-sorted CD8+CD4-CCR7+CD45RA+ naive T cells. In DNA form, the CDR3 reads TGTGCCAGCAGCCAAGTATCCGCGGGGTACTCCTACGAGCAGTACTTC. As protein: CASSQVSAGYSYEQYF.